This T cell receptor (beta chain) originates from a study of blood T cell repertoires in COVID-19. Per the original methods: Amplification of reference gene primers was used by the study to estimate nucleated cell counts. Repertoires were generated with immunoSEQ multiplex PCR, while TCRdb's copy carries only in-frame clones and drops some. That table is the source of V, J and clone size, and D and trimming were worked out from the DNA. The sample gives over 130,000 clones, roughly four fifths of which show up once; roughly 8% is in the top ten. Germline CDR1 KGHSH, CDR2 LQKENI. This CDR3 has 13 amino acids. Trimming cost V 2 bases and J 5 bases, with 7 bases left between them.

The sample taken for sequencing was peripheral blood. This sequence originates from a human donor in a cohort sampled during active COVID-19. J is TRBJ1-5 and V is TRBV18; D remains ambiguous. This CDR3 is CASSPSRDQPQHF. The CDR3 DNA reads TGTGCCAGCTCACCATCGAGAGATCAGCCCCAGCATTTT.